The 20 T cell receptor beta chains reported below all come from one sample, sequenced in a study of siplizumab effects on memory and regulatory T cells. Libraries were prepared by immunoSEQ multiplex PCR; TCRdb keeps only in-frame clonotypes and omits some of them. Among about 120,000 clones listed, around 95% were seen once. Sequencing input: non-Treg CD4+ T cells sorted from blood. The receptors here all came from a human donor in good health.

This chain connects TRBV7-6 to TRBJ2-5; 8 bases are shared with TRBD2. Germline V lookup: CDR1 SGHVS, CDR2 FNYEAQ. Germline trimming cut 5 bases from V and 1 base from J; bases unmatched to any gene: 9. The CDR3 loop spans 16 amino acids. The CDR3 DNA follows: TGTGCCAGCAGCCTGGGATCGGCGGGGGGCCAAGAGACCCAGTACTTC. It translates to CASSLGSAGGQETQYF.

This sequence joins TRBV5-5 and TRBJ2-5; maybe TRBD1 (7 bases). The germline V gene encodes CDR1 SGHKS and CDR2 YYEKEE (reference sequence). V dropped 2 bases and J dropped 5 bases, with 16 bases sitting between them. The CDR3 spans 15 residues. The CDR3 is CASSFRRGLVETQYF. CDR3 sequence (DNA): TGTGCCAGCAGCTTTAGGAGGGGGCTCGTGGAGACCCAGTACTTC.

J is TRBJ2-5 and V is TRBV7-6; D call uncertain. Germline V gene lookup returns CDR1 SGHVS and CDR2 FNYEAQ. The CDR3 consists of 12 residues. V was trimmed by 4 bases and J by 5 bases, leaving 8 bases between them. This chain's CDR3 is CASSSVRETQYF. The CDR3 nucleotides read TGTGCCAGCAGCTCCGTCAGGGAGACCCAGTACTTC.

This chain joins TRBV30 and TRBJ2-6; tentatively, D is TRBD2 (5 bases). CDR3 length: 16 residues. V dropped 5 bases and J dropped 0 bases, with 14 bases sitting between them. Germline lookup yields CDR1 GTSNPN and CDR2 SVGIG (reference sequence). This CDR3 reads CAWDPEGSSGANVLTF. CDR3 nucleotides: TGTGCCTGGGATCCCGAAGGGAGCTCTGGGGCCAACGTCCTGACTTTC.

The chain combines TRBV6-6 with TRBJ2-7, with 7 positions matching TRBD1. Trimming took 6 bases from V and 0 from J; bases not matched to a gene: 8. CDR3 length: 15 amino acids. Germline V lookup: CDR1 MNHNY, CDR2 SVGAGI (reference sequence). CDR3 residues: CASRHIGQDSYEQYF. In DNA form, the CDR3 reads TGTGCCAGCAGGCATATTGGACAGGACTCCTACGAGCAGTACTTC.

The chain has TRBV29-1 and TRBJ2-3; no clear D. Germline loops: CDR1 SQVTM, CDR2 ANQGSEA. V lost 3 bases and J lost 0, with 7 bases in between. The CDR3 is 13 residues long. In nucleotides, the CDR3 is TGCAGCGTTGATTGGCAGAGCACAGATACGCAGTATTTT. Its translation is CSVDWQSTDTQYF.

The rearrangement uses TRBV7-3 and TRBJ2-1; D is uncertain. The CDR3 has 15 residues. Germline loops: CDR1 SGHTA, CDR2 FQGTGA. Between the trimmed V and J ends, which lost 1 base and 4 bases, there was a span of 11 bases. The DNA for the CDR3 is TGTGCCAGCAGCTTAAATCGGGCAGGTTACAATGAGCAGTTCTTC. Translation gives CASSLNRAGYNEQFF. Variable domain in full (rest from reference TRBV7-3 and TRBJ2-1): GAGVSQTPSNKVTEKGKYVELRCDPISGHTALYWYRQSLGQGPEFLIYFQGTGAADDSGLPNDRFFAVRPEGSVSTLKIQRTERGDSAVYLCASSLNRAGYNEQFFGPGTRLTVL.

This chain connects TRBV7-2 to TRBJ2-5, with TRBD2 as a possible D gene (6 bases). The CDR3 extends over 13 amino acids. Trimming took 5 bases from V and 7 from J, leaving 14 bases between them. Germline V gene lookup returns CDR1 SGHTA and CDR2 FQGNSA. As DNA, the CDR3 is TGTGCCAGCAGCCCCTTTGGAGCGGGGACCCAGTACTTC. This translates into CASSPFGAGTQYF.

The chain carries TRBV5-1 and TRBJ1-1, with 8 bases that match TRBD1. This CDR3 region has 17 residues. The J segment lost 5 bases and the V segment lost 0 bases, leaving 12 bases of the junction unmatched. Germline values: CDR1 SGHRS, CDR2 YFSETQ. The CDR3 protein is CASSLAGRQGRGTEAFF. CDR3 DNA: TGCGCCAGCAGCTTGGCTGGACGACAGGGGAGAGGAACTGAAGCTTTCTTT.

On this clone itself: Other DNA sequences of this sample code for an identical CDR3. This chain connects TRBV7-9 to TRBJ2-3; D is unresolved. CDR3 length: 12 amino acids. Per the germline V gene, CDR1 is SEHNR and CDR2 is FQNEAQ (reference sequence). V was clipped by 0 bases and J by 4 bases, with 2 bases between them. The CDR3 loop reads CASSLAADTQYF. The DNA for the CDR3 is TGTGCCAGCAGCTTAGCGGCAGATACGCAGTATTTT.

The CDR3 DNA reads TGTGCCAGCAGCTTAACCAGTAACCCCTATGGCTACACCTTC. Protein product: CASSLTSNPYGYTF. The chain employs TRBV7-6 and TRBJ1-2; D remains ambiguous. Trimming stripped 2 bases from V and 4 bases from J, with 11 bases between. The germline gives CDR1 SGHVS, CDR2 FNYEAQ. The CDR3 runs to 14 residues.

The chain is built from TRBV5-6 and TRBJ1-5; TRBD1 might be the D (5 bases). The V gene's germline CDR1 is SGHDT and CDR2 YYEEEE. The CDR3 is 15 residues long. V shed 2 bases and J shed 3 bases, with 12 bases lying between them. CDR3 amino acids: CASSFGGVFNQPQHF. DNA for the CDR3: TGTGCCAGCAGCTTCGGGGGGGTTTTCAATCAGCCCCAGCATTTT.

The chain couples TRBV11-2 to TRBJ2-3; 8 bases are a match to TRBD2. The CDR3 totals 15 residues. J gave up 5 bases and V 7 bases, and 11 bases lay outside the gene matches. Germline V gene lookup returns CDR1 SGHAT and CDR2 FQNNGV. CDR3 DNA: TGTGCCAGCACCCAAAGCGGGACTAGAGGAGATACGCAGTATTTT. Translating it yields CASTQSGTRGDTQYF.

The chain couples TRBV18 to TRBJ2-5; D tentatively fits TRBD1 or TRBD2 (5 bases each). Per germline, CDR1 KGHSH and CDR2 LQKENI. The CDR3 loop spans 14 amino acids. The V and J ends lost 3 bases and 4 bases respectively, with 12 bases between them. In DNA, the CDR3 is TGTGCCAGCTCACCCCTGGGGGTCGGAGAGACCCAGTACTTC. Residues: CASSPLGVGETQYF.

This clone was found once. The J gene is TRBJ2-7, the V gene TRBV6-1, with unresolved D. Germline V lookup: CDR1 MNHNS, CDR2 SASEGT. The CDR3 covers 14 residues. The V end was cut by 5 bases, the J end by 4 bases, with 15 bases between. In DNA form, the CDR3 reads TGTGCCAGCAGTAGGTCAGGTAGAGATTACGAGCAGTACTTC. Translating it yields CASSRSGRDYEQYF.

This clone is a singleton in its sample. V is TRBV7-2 and J is TRBJ2-7, with D possibly TRBD2 on 6 matching bases. Germline V CDR1 and CDR2: SGHTA, FQGNSA. The CDR3 extends over 15 amino acids. V lost 4 bases and J lost 4, with 17 bases in between. CDR3 loop: CASSSHGTSSYEQYF. The CDR3 DNA sequence: TGTGCCAGCAGCTCCCACGGGACTTCCTCATACGAGCAGTACTTC.

J is TRBJ2-5 and V is TRBV2; 9 nucleotides match TRBD1. The germline V gene encodes CDR1 SNHLY and CDR2 FYNNEI. This CDR3 contains 16 residues. The trim removed 3 bases at V and 2 bases at J, leaving 7 bases unmatched. In DNA form, the CDR3 reads TGTGCCAGCAGTGACCTCCTGACAGGGGGTCAAGAGACCCAGTACTTC. Encoded protein: CASSDLLTGGQETQYF.

This chain links TRBV19 with TRBJ2-3, with 7 bases lining up with TRBD1. Germline CDR1 and CDR2: LNHDA and SQIVND (reference sequence). J was trimmed by 6 bases and V by 8 bases; bases with no gene match: 11. This CDR3 is built from 14 residues. The CDR3 DNA reads as TGTGCCAGTCGGGACAGCCATGCCCGGGATACGCAGTATTTT. Encoded protein: CASRDSHARDTQYF. Variable domain in full (rest from reference TRBV19 and TRBJ2-3): DGGITQSPKYLFRKEGQNVTLSCEQNLNHDAMYWYRQDPGQGLRLIYYSQIVNDFQKGDIAEGYSVSREKKESFPLTVTSAQKNPTAFYLCASRDSHARDTQYFGPGTRLTVL.

This clone was observed a single time. The CDR3 sequence: CASSFRGKVGYGYTF. The CDR3 bases are TGTGCCAGCAGTTTCCGAGGGAAAGTGGGGTATGGCTACACCTTC. J is TRBJ1-2 and V is TRBV28; D ambiguous. The length of the CDR3 is 15 residues. V dropped 3 bases and J dropped 5 bases, with 16 bases sitting between them. The germline V gene has CDR1 MDHEN and CDR2 SYDVKM.

The CDR3 nucleotides are TGTGCCATCAGTGAAGGAGGGAACAACATTCAGTACTTC. It yields the protein CAISEGGNNIQYF. The J gene is TRBJ2-4, the V gene TRBV10-3, with a tentative D call TRBD2 (6 bases). Trimming removed 3 bases from V and 7 bases from J, with 10 bases in between. The CDR3 is 13 amino acids. Germline CDR1 reads ENHRY; CDR2 reads SYGVKD.